This T cell receptor beta chain was sequenced in a study of T-cell reconstitution after alpha-beta-depleted transplantation in children (dated by TCRdb to about 2016). Turning to the overall study: Using TCR repertoire profiling, the study quantitatively followed how T-cell immune reconstitution unfolded in children after TCRalphabeta/CD19-depleted allogeneic hematopoietic cell transplantation.

The treatment or condition label, as the study defines it: allogeneic hematopoietic cell transplantation with graft depleted of TCRalphabeta T cells and CD19 B cells. Transplant recipients were children who received TCRalphabeta/CD19-depleted allogeneic hematopoietic cell grafts. In its sample, this clonotype was seen once. Its antigen remains undetermined. A junction boundary mismatches the germline segment, possibly from a read error. The germline V gene yields MNHEY for CDR1 and SVGEGT for CDR2. Counted from cysteine to phenylalanine, this CDR3 has 12 amino acids. Kept here is only the CDR3 DNA, which spans 36 bases and is read in frame from base 1. What the research found in general, with its limitations: The high TCRbeta diversity at day 60 in some patients was ascribed to recipient T cells and intrathymic progenitors that had survived conditioning. Over the following months the frequencies of hyperexpanded clones went down, and after one year T-cell counts and TCRbeta diversity were mostly credited to newly produced T cells. Apparently early alphabetaT-cell count recovery about two months after transplant reportedly relied on only several hundred rapidly expanded clones derived from non-depleted graft cells.

Library creation used PCR. Sequenced using an Illumina HiSeq 2500. To normalize quantification of the TCRbeta repertoire, the TCR libraries were built with molecular barcoding that relied on unique molecular identifiers. TCRdb trimmed public reads at Q25 via fastp, called clones via MiXCR and kept in-frame beta chains. Each record represents a unique CDR3 protein, reported with the most common genes and DNA among its rows. The sample contains about 580,000 distinct CDR3 sequences, roughly 24% of them found a single time. Of the sample, less than 15% is held by the ten largest clones. The source was PBMCs, mostly from graft donor cells, collected 360 days after TCRalphabeta/CD19-depleted stem cell transplant. Recombination connected TRBV6-2 or TRBV6-3 to TRBJ2-7; 8 junctional bases match TRBD2. The sequence was obtained from a boy under two years old who had a stem cell transplant for acute myeloid leukemia, so the T cells may come from the graft donor. Here the CDR3 is given as CASSYSRVGTSF. DNA sequence: TGTGCCAGCAGTTACTCGAGAGTTGGGACTAGCTTC.